This is a list of T cell receptor beta chains from one sample in a study of CD8 T cells in ankylosing spondylitis. TCRdb reprocessed the 5' RACE reads via MiXCR and lists one record per CDR3 protein. The top ten hold roughly a sixth of the sample, which has roughly 400,000 distinct CDR3 sequences, about 22% seen once. Sequenced input: blood, either unsorted or a sorted T cell fraction (not recorded which). All receptors derive from a male donor with ankylosing spondylitis. The CDR3 runs from the conserved cysteine through the conserved F or W. Each record gives: D gene, CDR3 length, J gene, V gene, clone size, CDR3 DNA, CDR3 protein. A D gene is named only where the DNA matches it firmly. The listing skips clone size in some rows; elsewhere it reads once, few, many or a size class.

d_gene: TRBD1
len: 16
j_gene: TRBJ2-7
v_gene: TRBV20-1
abundance: -
CDR3nt: TGCAGTGCTAGTCCAAGTGGTGACAGGGGCTCCTACGAGCAGTACTTC
CDR3aa: CSASPSGDRGSYEQYF

d_gene: -
len: 15
j_gene: TRBJ1-2
v_gene: TRBV7-8
abundance: few
CDR3nt: TGTGCCAGCAGCTTAGGGCAGTCACAGATCTATGGCTACACCTTC
CDR3aa: CASSLGQSQIYGYTF

d_gene: TRBD2
len: 16
j_gene: TRBJ2-3
v_gene: TRBV20-1
abundance: few
CDR3nt: TGCAGTGCTAGAAAGCGGGAGGGGGGTGGCACAGATACGCAGTATTTT
CDR3aa: CSARKREGGGTDTQYF

d_gene: -
len: 13
j_gene: TRBJ2-2
v_gene: TRBV20-1
abundance: few
CDR3nt: TGCAGTGCGACGGGACATCTGACCGGGGAGCTGTTTTTT
CDR3aa: CSATGHLTGELFF

d_gene: -
len: 12
j_gene: TRBJ2-4
v_gene: TRBV10-3
abundance: few
CDR3nt: TGTGCCATCAGTGAAGAGACGGCCATTCAGTACTTC
CDR3aa: CAISEETAIQYF

d_gene: -
len: 14
j_gene: TRBJ2-3
v_gene: TRBV5-1
abundance: few
CDR3nt: TGCGCCAGCAGCTTGGGATTGGGGGCTGATACGCAGTATTTT
CDR3aa: CASSLGLGADTQYF

d_gene: -
len: 15
j_gene: TRBJ2-7
v_gene: TRBV5-1
abundance: -
CDR3nt: TGCGCCAGCAGCTTGCATCCGATAGGAGAATACGAGCAGTACTTC
CDR3aa: CASSLHPIGEYEQYF

d_gene: -
len: 12
j_gene: TRBJ2-2
v_gene: TRBV5-1
abundance: few
CDR3nt: TGCGCCAGCAGCTTGGTAAACGGGGAGCTGTTTTTT
CDR3aa: CASSLVNGELFF

d_gene: -
len: 16
j_gene: TRBJ2-3
v_gene: TRBV24-1
abundance: -
CDR3nt: TGTGCCACCAGTGATCGGACAAGGTCCGGCACAGATACGCAGTATTTT
CDR3aa: CATSDRTRSGTDTQYF

d_gene: -
len: 12
j_gene: TRBJ2-1
v_gene: TRBV11-2
abundance: -
CDR3nt: TGTGCCAGCAGGGAAACCTCGAATGAGCAGTTCTTC
CDR3aa: CASRETSNEQFF

d_gene: -
len: 13
j_gene: TRBJ2-1
v_gene: TRBV7-2
abundance: many
CDR3nt: TGTGCCAGCAGCCCTACCGTCGATCATGAGCAGTTCTTC
CDR3aa: CASSPTVDHEQFF

d_gene: -
len: 15
j_gene: TRBJ2-7
v_gene: TRBV5-1
abundance: few
CDR3nt: TGCGCCAGCAGCTTGTCCCAGATTTTCTCCTACGAGCAGTACTTC
CDR3aa: CASSLSQIFSYEQYF

d_gene: -
len: 14
j_gene: TRBJ2-5
v_gene: TRBV7-9
abundance: many
CDR3nt: TGTGCCAGCAGCCAAACGGCAGTCCAAGAGACCCAGTACTTC
CDR3aa: CASSQTAVQETQYF

d_gene: -
len: 17
j_gene: TRBJ1-4
v_gene: TRBV27
abundance: -
CDR3nt: TGTGCCAGAGAACGCATACCAGGGATATTAACTAATGAAAAACTGTTTTTT
CDR3aa: CARERIPGILTNEKLFF

d_gene: -
len: 12
j_gene: TRBJ1-1
v_gene: TRBV20-1
abundance: -
CDR3nt: TGTACACGGACGGGCCCCCCTGTCGGGGCTTTCTTT
CDR3aa: CTRTGPPVGAFF

d_gene: -
len: 15
j_gene: TRBJ1-2
v_gene: TRBV7-2
abundance: -
CDR3nt: TGTGCCAGTACAAATCAGCCTACAGGGTTTTATGGCTACACCTTC
CDR3aa: CASTNQPTGFYGYTF

d_gene: TRBD2
len: 15
j_gene: TRBJ2-3
v_gene: TRBV20-1
abundance: -
CDR3nt: TGCAGTGCTAGGTTAGCGGGAGAAGGGACAGATACGCAGTATTTT
CDR3aa: CSARLAGEGTDTQYF

d_gene: -
len: 14
j_gene: TRBJ2-5
v_gene: TRBV4-2
abundance: many
CDR3nt: TGTGCCAGCAGCCAAGAAACAGCGAGCGAGACCCAGTACTTC
CDR3aa: CASSQETASETQYF

d_gene: -
len: 15
j_gene: TRBJ2-2
v_gene: TRBV7-9
abundance: few
CDR3nt: TGTGCCAGCAGCTTTGAGTCAGGGGTCACCGGGGAGCTGTTTTTT
CDR3aa: CASSFESGVTGELFF

d_gene: -
len: 14
j_gene: TRBJ2-2
v_gene: TRBV7-9
abundance: few
CDR3nt: TGTGCCAGCAGCCGACCCCGGGGATCCGGGGAGCTGTTTTTT
CDR3aa: CASSRPRGSGELFF

d_gene: TRBD1
len: 15
j_gene: TRBJ1-1
v_gene: TRBV12-3/TRBV12-4
abundance: few
CDR3nt: TGTGCCAGCACCCGGGACAGGGATCTGGGCACTGAAGCTTTCTTT
CDR3aa: CASTRDRDLGTEAFF

d_gene: -
len: 13
j_gene: TRBJ2-7
v_gene: TRBV29-1
abundance: -
CDR3nt: TGCAGCGTTGCGCTCAGGGTTCCCCACGAGCAGTACTTC
CDR3aa: CSVALRVPHEQYF

d_gene: TRBD1
len: 15
j_gene: TRBJ2-2
v_gene: TRBV5-1
abundance: many
CDR3nt: TGCGCCAGCAGCGTTGATTTGGGACAGCCCGGGGAGCTGTTTTTT
CDR3aa: CASSVDLGQPGELFF

d_gene: -
len: 13
j_gene: TRBJ2-3
v_gene: TRBV20-1
abundance: -
CDR3nt: TGCAGTTGTGGGGGAGGCTACACAGATACGCAGTATTTT
CDR3aa: CSCGGGYTDTQYF

d_gene: TRBD1
len: 16
j_gene: TRBJ2-7
v_gene: TRBV7-8
abundance: few
CDR3nt: TGTGCCAGCAGCTTAGTCGGGACAGAAAACACCTACGAGCAGTACTTC
CDR3aa: CASSLVGTENTYEQYF

d_gene: -
len: 14
j_gene: TRBJ2-5
v_gene: TRBV27
abundance: -
CDR3nt: TGTGCCAGCAGTTTAAGTAGGGGCCGGGAGACCCAGTACTTC
CDR3aa: CASSLSRGRETQYF

d_gene: TRBD2
len: 15
j_gene: TRBJ2-5
v_gene: TRBV3-1
abundance: -
CDR3nt: TGTGCCAGCAGGACTACACTAGCGGGGAAAGAGACCCAGTACTTC
CDR3aa: CASRTTLAGKETQYF

d_gene: -
len: 14
j_gene: TRBJ2-6
v_gene: TRBV29-1
abundance: -
CDR3nt: TGCAGCGTTGGAGGGCAGGTAGGGGCCAACGTCCTGACTTTC
CDR3aa: CSVGGQVGANVLTF

d_gene: TRBD1
len: 19
j_gene: TRBJ2-4
v_gene: TRBV27
abundance: -
CDR3nt: TGTGCCAGCAGTTTATTGGGGGAGAGGGGGCCCCTAGCCAAAAACATTCAGTACTTC
CDR3aa: CASSLLGERGPLAKNIQYF